These 31 T cell receptor beta chains were all obtained from the same sample, sequenced in a study of T cells in Graves' hyperthyroidism and ophthalmopathy. What was amplified from RNA transcripts were TCR beta CDR3 regions. The HTBI set primed first-round TCR CDR3 RT-PCR. Each CDR3 protein gets one entry after TCRdb re-called the multiplex PCR reads with MiXCR. The sample contains 250,000 to 300,000 distinct CDR3 sequences, roughly a fifth of which appear only once. Sequencing was performed on blood. All receptors come from a man aged 50 or older with Graves' ophthalmopathy.

This clonotype was recorded at least ten times. The genes are TRBV20-1 and TRBJ2-1, with 10 bases fitting TRBD2. Germline loops: CDR1 DFQATT, CDR2 SNEGSKA (reference sequence). The CDR3 spans 16 residues. V shed 5 bases, J shed 8 bases, and the junction held 15 bases outside the gene matches. The CDR3, as DNA: TGCAGTGCTGTAAACCTACTAGCGGGAATGGGATATGAGCAGTTCTTC. Its protein is CSAVNLLAGMGYEQFF.

This chain links TRBV2 with TRBJ2-1; 16 nucleotides agree with TRBD2. The CDR3 is 19 residues long. Germline values: CDR1 SNHLY, CDR2 FYNNEI. With V trimmed by 10 bases and J by 0 bases, 12 bases remained unmatched. The DNA for the CDR3 is TGTGCCAACCTACAGGGACTAGCGGGAGGGCGGAGCTCCTACAATGAGCAGTTCTTC. Translating gives CANLQGLAGGRSSYNEQFF.

This chain connects TRBV29-1 to TRBJ2-7; TRBD2 matches at 8 bases. The CDR3 extends over 12 amino acids. The V gene's germline CDR1 is SQVTM and CDR2 ANQGSEA. Germline trimming cut 4 bases from V and 6 bases from J; bases unmatched to any gene: 5. CDR3 sequence reads: CSVGTSFIEQYF. For the CDR3, the DNA is TGCAGCGTTGGGACTAGCTTCATCGAGCAGTACTTC.

This clonotype was observed a handful of times. The V and J genes are TRBV24-1 and TRBJ2-2; 10 positions agree with TRBD1. J was trimmed by 4 bases and V by 9 bases; bases with no gene match: 7. Per germline, CDR1 KGHDR and CDR2 SFDVKD. CDR3 length: 15 amino acids. The CDR3 sequence is CATRPTGGSTGELFF. Written as DNA, the CDR3 is TGTGCCACCCGACCGACAGGGGGCAGCACCGGGGAGCTGTTTTTT.

The genes are TRBV19 and TRBJ2-1; 8 bases line up with TRBD2. Trimming took 3 bases from V and 13 from J; bases not matched to a gene: 8. This CDR3 has 13 amino acids. From germline, CDR1 is LNHDA and CDR2 SQIVND (reference sequence). The CDR3 region is CASSIGAGVVQFF. Written as DNA, the CDR3 is TGTGCCAGTAGTATCGGAGCGGGAGTGGTACAGTTCTTC.

This clonotype was picked up a small number of times. The rearrangement links TRBV28 to TRBJ1-2, with D possibly matching TRBD1 (6 bases). The CDR3 sequence is 13 residues long. The germline V gene encodes CDR1 MDHEN and CDR2 SYDVKM. V was clipped by 6 bases and J by 7 bases, with 15 bases between them. The CDR3 loop is CASSLRTARGYTF. The CDR3 nucleotides are TGTGCCAGCAGCCTGCGGACAGCGCGTGGCTACACCTTC.

The chain is built from TRBV5-1 and TRBJ2-3, with no clear D. The CDR3 is 15 residues long. Trimming removed 1 base at V and 4 bases at J, with 13 bases between. Germline CDR1 SGHRS, CDR2 YFSETQ. The CDR3 region is CASSLQGPPADTQYF. The CDR3 nucleotides read TGCGCCAGCAGCTTGCAAGGGCCTCCCGCAGATACGCAGTATTTT.

This clonotype was observed a handful of times. The rearrangement links TRBV5-1 to TRBJ2-1; 10 bases agree with TRBD1. Germline V gives CDR1 SGHRS, CDR2 YFSETQ. This CDR3 region has 15 residues. V trimming: 4 bases; J trimming: 7 bases; junction bases outside the gene matches: 8. CDR3 coding DNA: TGCGCCAGCAGCCTCCGGGACAGGGGTTCGAATGAGCAGTTCTTC. Protein product: CASSLRDRGSNEQFF.

This clonotype was observed a few times. The chain has TRBV30 and TRBJ2-1; tentatively, D is TRBD1 or TRBD2 (5 bases each). The CDR3 extends over 11 amino acids. Germline V gene data show CDR1 as GTSNPN and CDR2 as SVGIG (reference sequence). V was trimmed by 5 bases and J by 10 bases, leaving 12 bases between them. CDR3 sequence (DNA): TGTGCCTGGCGGGACCGACGGGAGCAGTTCTTC. This sequence encodes CAWRDRREQFF.

Ten or more counts support this clonotype. This chain links TRBV11-2 with TRBJ2-1; D is perhaps TRBD2 (6 bases). Germline CDR1 is SGHAT and CDR2 is FQNNGV. Trimming stripped 5 bases from V and 3 bases from J, with 11 bases between. The CDR3 spans 14 residues. The CDR3 bases are TGTGCCAGCAGCGCGTCGGGAGTCTACAATGAGCAGTTCTTC. Its protein is CASSASGVYNEQFF. Full variable domain (rest looked up from reference TRBV11-2 and TRBJ2-1): EAGVAQSPRYKIIEKRQSVAFWCNPISGHATLYWYQQILGQGPKLLIQFQNNGVVDDSQLPKDRFSAERLKGVDSTLKIQPAKLEDSAVYLCASSASGVYNEQFFGPGTRLTVL.

The sample holds many counts of this clonotype. The V gene is TRBV20-1, the J gene TRBJ2-6; 8 bases line up with TRBD1. The length of the CDR3 is 17 residues. Per germline, CDR1 DFQATT and CDR2 SNEGSKA (reference sequence). V was clipped by 2 bases and J by 2 bases; unmatched bases: 8. CDR3 sequence (DNA): TGCAGTGCTAGAAGGCCAGGGGGCCCGGCTGGGGCCAACGTCCTGACTTTC. Protein sequence: CSARRPGGPAGANVLTF.

This clonotype was counted many times. The V gene is TRBV7-9, the J gene TRBJ2-1; 9 bases line up with TRBD1. The CDR3 contains 16 residues. Trimming at V came to 7 bases and at J to 7 bases, leaving 14 bases not matched to a gene. CDR1 and CDR2 from the germline V gene are SEHNR and FQNEAQ (reference sequence). DNA for the CDR3: TGTGCCAGCACCCCCAAGCGGGACAGGGCGATTAATGAGCAGTTCTTC. Residues: CASTPKRDRAINEQFF. Combining the CDR3 with reference TRBV7-9 and TRBJ2-1 gives the whole variable domain DTGVSQNPRHKITKRGQNVTFRCDPISEHNRLYWYRQTLGQGPEFLTYFQNEAQLEKSRLLSDRFSAERPKGSFSTLEIQRTEQGDSAMYLCASTPKRDRAINEQFFGPGTRLTVL.

The chain carries TRBV20-1 and TRBJ2-1; 13 bases fit TRBD2. Germline assignment: CDR1 DFQATT and CDR2 SNEGSKA (reference sequence). Germline trimming cut 4 bases from V and 9 bases from J; bases unmatched to any gene: 6. The CDR3 runs 14 residues. The chain's CDR3 is CSATPGLAGFEQFF. For the CDR3, the DNA is TGCAGTGCTACACCGGGACTAGCGGGATTTGAGCAGTTCTTC.

Ten or more counts support this clonotype. This chain connects TRBV2 to TRBJ2-7; D unclear. From germline, CDR1 is SNHLY and CDR2 FYNNEI. This CDR3 region has 12 residues. The V and J ends lost 4 bases and 9 bases respectively, with 13 bases between them. CDR3 coding DNA: TGTGCCAGCAGTGCCCTGAGGAAAAGGCAGTACTTC. As protein: CASSALRKRQYF.

V usage is TRBV14 and J usage is TRBJ2-7, with D tentatively TRBD2 (6 bases). CDR3 length: 15 residues. CDR1 and CDR2 (germline): SGHDN, FVKESK. V was trimmed by 3 bases and J by 1 base, leaving 13 bases between them. The CDR3 nucleotides are TGTGCCAGCAGCCAGCAGGGAGGAAGGTCCTACGAGCAGTACTTC. Residues: CASSQQGGRSYEQYF.

This clonotype has more than one count but fewer than ten. The chain carries TRBV5-1 and TRBJ2-1, with D tentatively TRBD2 (5 bases). The CDR3 has 16 residues. The V end lost 1 base, the J end lost 2 bases, and 13 bases lay between the germline ends. Germline-derived CDR1 and CDR2 are SGHRS and YFSETQ. The CDR3 nucleotides are TGCGCCAGCAGCTTGTCGCGGGTAGGCCCCTACAATGAGCAGTTCTTC. This gives the protein CASSLSRVGPYNEQFF.

The CDR3 sequence is CASSGTGSRDTQYF. The CDR3 DNA sequence: TGTGCCAGCAGCGGGACAGGGTCCAGGGATACGCAGTATTTT. The chain combines TRBV13 with TRBJ2-3; 9 bases map to TRBD1. CDR1 and CDR2 (germline): PRHDT, FYEKMQ (reference sequence). After removal of 5 bases from V and 6 bases from J, the junction contained 6 bases not matched to a gene. The CDR3 sequence is 14 residues long.

This clonotype was found a few times. The rearrangement joins TRBV4-2 to TRBJ2-1; the D is unclear. This CDR3 is 16 amino acids long. Trimming shortened V by 0 bases and J by 5 bases, and 14 bases separated the two germline ends. CDR1 LGHNA and CDR2 YNFKEQ come from the germline V gene. CDR3 residues: CASSQDSVVTNNEQFF. The CDR3 DNA sequence: TGTGCCAGCAGCCAAGACAGCGTTGTGACAAACAATGAGCAGTTCTTC.

J is TRBJ2-5 and V is TRBV5-8; 7 bases align to TRBD2. Germline lookup yields CDR1 SGHTS and CDR2 YDEGEE. V shed 5 bases and J 4 bases; nucleotides not matched to a gene: 14. The CDR3 runs to 16 residues. CDR3 coding DNA: TGTGCCAGCAGTACTAGGGCCGCGGGAGTGAGAGAGACCCAGTACTTC. Its protein product is CASSTRAAGVRETQYF.

This clonotype was detected only a few times. V usage is TRBV20-1 and J usage is TRBJ1-6; no reliable D call. The CDR3 sequence is 13 residues long. Germline values: CDR1 DFQATT, CDR2 SNEGSKA (reference sequence). Trimming removed 6 bases at V and 10 bases at J, with 16 bases between. The CDR3 bases are TGCAGTGCCCCCCGGAGGCCCAACTCACCCCTCCACTTT. This encodes CSAPRRPNSPLHF.

This clonotype turned up a few times. V and J are TRBV4-1 and TRBJ2-1; D ambiguous. CDR1 is MGHRA and CDR2 is YSYEKL in the germline V gene. The CDR3 runs to 15 residues. Trimming removed 1 base at V and 1 base at J, with 8 bases between. CDR3 residues: CASSQAGTSYNEQFF. The CDR3 region has the DNA TGCGCCAGCAGCCAAGCGGGTACGTCCTACAATGAGCAGTTCTTC.

Here the CDR3 reads CSAAGGGGYTF. CDR3 DNA sequence: TGCAGTGCGGCCGGGGGCGGGGGCTACACCTTC. The V gene is TRBV20-1, the J gene TRBJ1-2, with D possibly matching TRBD1 (6 bases). V shed 6 bases and J shed 8 bases, with 13 bases lying between them. This CDR3 is 11 amino acids long. CDR1 and CDR2 (germline): DFQATT, SNEGSKA (reference sequence).

The V and J genes are TRBV24-1 and TRBJ2-1, with D unresolved. The CDR3 has 16 amino acids. The germline V gene encodes CDR1 KGHDR and CDR2 SFDVKD. V was pared by 0 bases and J by 5 bases, with 13 bases between. CDR3 in DNA: TGTGCCACCAGTGATTTGCCTGGACGTAATAACAATGAGCAGTTCTTC. Translating it yields CATSDLPGRNNNEQFF.

The chain has TRBV20-1 and TRBJ2-7; D call uncertain. The V gene lost 6 bases and the J gene lost 2 bases, with 14 bases spanning the gap. Looked up from germline, CDR1 is DFQATT and CDR2 is SNEGSKA (reference sequence). This CDR3 is built from 13 residues. CDR3 sequence reads: CSADSTDTYEQYF. In nucleotides, the CDR3 is TGCAGTGCAGATAGTACGGATACCTACGAGCAGTACTTC.

This chain joins TRBV6-1 and TRBJ1-5, with a weak D call TRBD1 (5 bases). The CDR3 runs 14 residues. V lost 3 bases, J lost 6 bases, and 12 bases lay in between. The V gene's germline CDR1 is MNHNS and CDR2 SASEGT. The CDR3 here is CASSESTGSQPQHF. Here the CDR3 DNA reads TGTGCCAGCAGTGAGTCCACAGGCTCTCAGCCCCAGCATTTT.

At least ten counts were recorded for this clonotype. The J gene is TRBJ2-7, the V gene TRBV7-9, with TRBD1 identical over 7 bases. After removal of 10 bases from V and 0 bases from J, the junction contained 9 bases not matched to a gene. The length of the CDR3 is 14 residues. In germline, CDR1 is SEHNR, CDR2 FQNEAQ (reference sequence). The CDR3 region has the DNA TGTGCCACCCTAAAGGCAGGGGGCTCCTACGAGCAGTACTTC. It codes for CATLKAGGSYEQYF.

The rearrangement links TRBV20-1 to TRBJ2-2; tentative D call: TRBD2 (5 bases). V shed 4 bases and J shed 4 bases, with 10 bases lying between them. Germline CDR1 is DFQATT and CDR2 is SNEGSKA (reference sequence). This CDR3 has 13 amino acids. CDR3 DNA: TGCAGTGCTACTATCGGGGTCACCGGGGAGCTGTTTTTT. It translates to CSATIGVTGELFF.

There are a few counts of this clonotype. The CDR3 DNA is TGTGCCAGCAGCCCCCGACTAGCAGCCTACGAGCAGTACTTC. Amino acid sequence: CASSPRLAAYEQYF. V is TRBV4-2 and J is TRBJ2-7; 7 bases line up with TRBD2. From germline, CDR1 is LGHNA and CDR2 YNFKEQ. The CDR3 runs to 14 residues. After removal of 4 bases from V and 2 bases from J, the junction contained 5 bases not matched to a gene.

This clonotype appeared many times. This sequence joins TRBV5-1 and TRBJ2-1, with TRBD2 as a possible D gene (8 bases). This CDR3 region has 13 residues. Trimming cost V 4 bases and J 9 bases, with 14 bases left between them. Germline CDR1 SGHRS, CDR2 YFSETQ. The CDR3: CASSREGATEQFF. The CDR3 DNA reads as TGCGCCAGCAGCCGGGAGGGGGCTACTGAGCAGTTCTTC.

There are many counts of this clonotype. The genes are TRBV5-1 and TRBJ1-1, with 8 bases aligning to TRBD1. The length of the CDR3 is 17 residues. Trimming cost V 0 bases and J 2 bases; bases outside gene matches: 9. The germline CDR1 and CDR2 sequences are SGHRS and YFSETQ. The CDR3 sequence is CASSLAGGPTRNTEAFF. CDR3 sequence (DNA): TGCGCCAGCAGCTTGGCAGGGGGCCCTACCCGAAACACTGAAGCTTTCTTT.

This chain uses TRBV27 with TRBJ2-2; possibly TRBD2 for D (6 bases). This CDR3 has 19 residues. The germline V and J ends were trimmed by 2 bases and 1 base, with 20 bases remaining between them. The germline V gene encodes CDR1 MNHEY and CDR2 SMNVEV (reference sequence). Written as DNA, the CDR3 is TGTGCCAGCAGTTTAAATAGTCTGGGGGGTCAGGGGAACACCGGGGAGCTGTTTTTT. It specifies CASSLNSLGGQGNTGELFF.